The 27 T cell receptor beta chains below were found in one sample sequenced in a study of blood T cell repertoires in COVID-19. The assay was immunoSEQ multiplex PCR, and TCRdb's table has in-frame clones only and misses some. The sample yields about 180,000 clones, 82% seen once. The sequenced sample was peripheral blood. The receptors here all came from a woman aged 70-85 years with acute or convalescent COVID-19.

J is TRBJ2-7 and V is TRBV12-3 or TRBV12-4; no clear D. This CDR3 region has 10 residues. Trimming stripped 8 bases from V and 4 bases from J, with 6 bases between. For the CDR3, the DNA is TGTGCCAGCCTGCAGTACGAGCAGTACTTC. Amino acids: CASLQYEQYF.

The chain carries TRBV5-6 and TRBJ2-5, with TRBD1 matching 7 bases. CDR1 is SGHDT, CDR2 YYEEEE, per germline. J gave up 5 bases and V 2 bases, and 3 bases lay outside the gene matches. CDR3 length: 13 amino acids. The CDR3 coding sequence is TGTGCCAGCAGCTTCCAGGGGGTGGAGACCCAGTACTTC. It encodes CASSFQGVETQYF.

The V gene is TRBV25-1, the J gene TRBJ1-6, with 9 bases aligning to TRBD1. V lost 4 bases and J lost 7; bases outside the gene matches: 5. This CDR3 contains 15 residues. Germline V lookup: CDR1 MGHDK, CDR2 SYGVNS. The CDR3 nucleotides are TGTGCCAGCAGTGGGGGGACAGGGCGGAATTCACCCCTCCACTTT. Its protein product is CASSGGTGRNSPLHF.

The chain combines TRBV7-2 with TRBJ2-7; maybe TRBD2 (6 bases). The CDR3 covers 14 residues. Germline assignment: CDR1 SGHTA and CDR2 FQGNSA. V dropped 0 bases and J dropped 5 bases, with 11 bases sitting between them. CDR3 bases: TGTGCCAGCAGCTTAGCGGAGGGGTCCAACGAGCAGTACTTC. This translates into CASSLAEGSNEQYF.

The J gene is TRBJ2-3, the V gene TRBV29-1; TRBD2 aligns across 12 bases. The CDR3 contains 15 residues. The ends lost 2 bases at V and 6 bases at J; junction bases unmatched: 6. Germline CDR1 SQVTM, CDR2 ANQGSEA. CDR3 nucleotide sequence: TGCAGCGTTGAAACCCTAGCGGGGGGGGAGGATACGCAGTATTTT. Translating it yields CSVETLAGGEDTQYF.

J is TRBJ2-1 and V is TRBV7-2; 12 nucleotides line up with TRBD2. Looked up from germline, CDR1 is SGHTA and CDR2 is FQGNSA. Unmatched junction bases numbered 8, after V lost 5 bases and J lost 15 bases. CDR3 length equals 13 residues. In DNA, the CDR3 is TGTGCCAGCAGCCCTCCTAGCGGGAGGGCGGGGTTCTTC. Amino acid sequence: CASSPPSGRAGFF.

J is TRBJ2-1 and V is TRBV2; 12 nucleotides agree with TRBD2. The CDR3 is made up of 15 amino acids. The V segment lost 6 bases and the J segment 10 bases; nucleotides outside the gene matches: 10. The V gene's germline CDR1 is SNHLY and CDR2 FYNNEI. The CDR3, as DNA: TGTGCCAGCAGAGAGATGACTAGCGGGGGAAACGAGCAGTTCTTC. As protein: CASREMTSGGNEQFF.

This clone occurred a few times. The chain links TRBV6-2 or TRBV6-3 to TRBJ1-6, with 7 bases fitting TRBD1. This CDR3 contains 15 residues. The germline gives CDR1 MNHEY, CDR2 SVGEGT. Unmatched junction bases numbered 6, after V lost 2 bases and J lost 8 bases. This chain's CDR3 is CASSYARQGDSPLHF. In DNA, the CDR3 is TGTGCCAGCAGTTACGCCAGACAGGGTGATTCACCCCTCCACTTT.

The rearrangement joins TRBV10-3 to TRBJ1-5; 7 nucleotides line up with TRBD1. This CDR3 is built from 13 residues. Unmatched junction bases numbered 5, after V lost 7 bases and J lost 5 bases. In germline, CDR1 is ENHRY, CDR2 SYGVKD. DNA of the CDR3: TGTGCCATCAACCGGGACAGAGATCAGCCCCAGCATTTT. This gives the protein CAINRDRDQPQHF.

As DNA, the CDR3 is TGTGCCAGTAGTGGCCCCGGGTTAGCCAACACTGAAGCTTTCTTT. Translated: CASSGPGLANTEAFF. The chain carries TRBV19 and TRBJ1-1, with D unresolved. CDR3 size: 15 residues. Trimming removed 5 bases from V and 2 bases from J, with 15 bases in between. CDR1 is LNHDA and CDR2 is SQIVND in the germline V gene (reference sequence).

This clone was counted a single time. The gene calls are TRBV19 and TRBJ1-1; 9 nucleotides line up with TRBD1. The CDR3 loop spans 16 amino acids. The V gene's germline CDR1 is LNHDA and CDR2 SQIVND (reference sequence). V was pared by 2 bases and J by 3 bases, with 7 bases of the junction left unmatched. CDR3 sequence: CASSIWTGAMDTEAFF. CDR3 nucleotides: TGTGCCAGTAGTATATGGACAGGGGCTATGGACACTGAAGCTTTCTTT. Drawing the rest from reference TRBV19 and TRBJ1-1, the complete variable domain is DGGITQSPKYLFRKEGQNVTLSCEQNLNHDAMYWYRQDPGQGLRLIYYSQIVNDFQKGDIAEGYSVSREKKESFPLTVTSAQKNPTAFYLCASSIWTGAMDTEAFFGQGTRLTVV.

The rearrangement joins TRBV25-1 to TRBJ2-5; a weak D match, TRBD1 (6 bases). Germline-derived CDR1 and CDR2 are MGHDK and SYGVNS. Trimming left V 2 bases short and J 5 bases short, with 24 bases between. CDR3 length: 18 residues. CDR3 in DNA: TGTGCCAGCAGTGAACCGAGGGGGACACGGTCGTCGAGGGAGACCCAGTACTTC. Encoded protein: CASSEPRGTRSSRETQYF. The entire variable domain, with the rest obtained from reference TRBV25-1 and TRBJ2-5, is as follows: EADIYQTPRYLVIGTGKKITLECSQTMGHDKMYWYQQDPGMELHLIHYSYGVNSTEKGDLSSESTVSRIRTEHFPLTLESARPSHTSQYLCASSEPRGTRSSRETQYFGPGTRLLVL.

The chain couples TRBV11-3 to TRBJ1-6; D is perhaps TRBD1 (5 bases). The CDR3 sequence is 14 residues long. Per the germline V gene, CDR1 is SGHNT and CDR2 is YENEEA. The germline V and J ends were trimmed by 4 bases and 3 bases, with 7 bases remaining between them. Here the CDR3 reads CASSSDSYNSPLHF. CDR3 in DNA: TGTGCCAGCAGCTCCGACAGCTATAATTCACCCCTCCACTTT.

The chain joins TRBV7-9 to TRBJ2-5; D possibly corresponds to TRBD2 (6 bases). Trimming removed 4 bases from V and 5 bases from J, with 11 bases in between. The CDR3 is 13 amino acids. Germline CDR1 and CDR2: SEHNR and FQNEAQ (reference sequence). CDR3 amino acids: CASSSGVRETQYF. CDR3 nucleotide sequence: TGTGCCAGCAGCTCGGGGGTGCGGGAGACCCAGTACTTC.

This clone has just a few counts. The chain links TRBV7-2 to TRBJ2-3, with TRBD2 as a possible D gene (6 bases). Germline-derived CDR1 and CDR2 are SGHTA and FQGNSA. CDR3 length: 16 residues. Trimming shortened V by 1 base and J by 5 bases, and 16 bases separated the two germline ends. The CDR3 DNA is TGTGCCAGCAGCTTAGGCACTAGCCGCTTAGTAGATACGCAGTATTTT. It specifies CASSLGTSRLVDTQYF.

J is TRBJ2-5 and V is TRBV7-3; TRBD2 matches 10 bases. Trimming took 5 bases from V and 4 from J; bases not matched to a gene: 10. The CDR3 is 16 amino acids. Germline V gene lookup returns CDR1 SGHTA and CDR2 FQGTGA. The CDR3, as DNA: TGTGCCAGCAGCCTCACCTCAGCGGGGGGGAGAGAGACCCAGTACTTC. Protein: CASSLTSAGGRETQYF.

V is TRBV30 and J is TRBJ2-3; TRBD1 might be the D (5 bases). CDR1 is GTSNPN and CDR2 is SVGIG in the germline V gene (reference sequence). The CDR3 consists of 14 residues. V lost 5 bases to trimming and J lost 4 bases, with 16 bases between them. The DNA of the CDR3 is TGTGCCTGGGCCGTAGGGGTTCGCTCAGATACGCAGTATTTT. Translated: CAWAVGVRSDTQYF.

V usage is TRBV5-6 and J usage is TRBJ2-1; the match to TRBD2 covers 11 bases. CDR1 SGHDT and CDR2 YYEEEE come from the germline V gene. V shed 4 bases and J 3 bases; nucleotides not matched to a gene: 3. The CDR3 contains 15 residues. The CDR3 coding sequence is TGTGCCAGCAGCGTTGGACTAGCGGGCTACAATGAGCAGTTCTTC. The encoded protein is CASSVGLAGYNEQFF.

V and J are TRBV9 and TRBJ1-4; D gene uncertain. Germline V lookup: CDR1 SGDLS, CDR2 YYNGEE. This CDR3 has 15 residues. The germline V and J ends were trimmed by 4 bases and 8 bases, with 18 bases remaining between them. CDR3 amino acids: CASSFKAKAPEKLFF. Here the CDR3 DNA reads TGTGCCAGCAGCTTTAAAGCGAAGGCGCCCGAAAAACTGTTTTTT. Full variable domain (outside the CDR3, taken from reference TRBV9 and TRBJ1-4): DSGVTQTPKHLITATGQRVTLRCSPRSGDLSVYWYQQSLDQGLQFLIQYYNGEERAKGNILERFSAQQFPDLHSELNLSSLELGDSALYFCASSFKAKAPEKLFFGSGTQLSVL.

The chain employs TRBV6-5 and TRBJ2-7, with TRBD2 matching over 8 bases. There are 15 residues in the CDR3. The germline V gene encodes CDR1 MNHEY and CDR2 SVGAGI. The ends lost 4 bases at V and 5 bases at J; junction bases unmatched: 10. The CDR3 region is CASSSLPGGLDEQYF. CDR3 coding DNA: TGTGCCAGCAGTTCCCTGCCGGGAGGGCTCGACGAGCAGTACTTC.

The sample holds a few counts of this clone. DNA for the CDR3: TGTGCCAGCAGCTCCTACCGGGACAGGGGGCGAGAGACCCAGTACTTC. This codes for CASSSYRDRGRETQYF. The rearrangement uses TRBV5-8 and TRBJ2-5, with 12 bases fitting TRBD1. This CDR3 comprises 16 residues. Germline assignment: CDR1 SGHTS and CDR2 YDEGEE. With 3 bases clipped from V and 4 bases from J, the junction kept 7 bases outside the gene matches.

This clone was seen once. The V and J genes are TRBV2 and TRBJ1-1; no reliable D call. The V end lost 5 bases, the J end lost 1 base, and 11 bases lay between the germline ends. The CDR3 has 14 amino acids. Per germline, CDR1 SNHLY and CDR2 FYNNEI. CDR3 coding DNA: TGTGCCAGCAGTCTCGACATTACGAACACTGAAGCTTTCTTT. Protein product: CASSLDITNTEAFF.

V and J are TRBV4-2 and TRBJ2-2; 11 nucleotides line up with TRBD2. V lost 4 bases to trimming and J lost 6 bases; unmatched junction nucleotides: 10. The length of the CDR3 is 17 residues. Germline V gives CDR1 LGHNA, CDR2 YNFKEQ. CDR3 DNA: TGTGCCAGCAGCCCGGGAACTAGCGGGGGAGTGTCCGGGGAGCTGTTTTTT. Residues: CASSPGTSGGVSGELFF.

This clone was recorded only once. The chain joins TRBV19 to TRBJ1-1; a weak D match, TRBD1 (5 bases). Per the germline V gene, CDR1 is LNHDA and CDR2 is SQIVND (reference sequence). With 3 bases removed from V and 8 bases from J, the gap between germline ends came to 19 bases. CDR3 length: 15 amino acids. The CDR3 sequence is CASSIGDSFSSEAFF. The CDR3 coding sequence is TGTGCCAGTAGTATCGGTGACAGCTTCAGTTCGGAAGCTTTCTTT.

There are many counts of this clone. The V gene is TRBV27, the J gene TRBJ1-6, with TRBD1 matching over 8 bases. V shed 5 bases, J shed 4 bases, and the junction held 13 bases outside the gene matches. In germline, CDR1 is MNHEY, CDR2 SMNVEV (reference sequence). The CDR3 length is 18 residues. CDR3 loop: CASSPTADRGGYNSPLHF. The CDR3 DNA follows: TGTGCCAGCAGTCCGACCGCCGACAGGGGCGGTTATAATTCACCCCTCCACTTT.

In DNA form, the CDR3 reads TGCGCCAGCAGCTTAGGGGAAGGCAATCAGCCCCAGCATTTT. Amino acid sequence: CASSLGEGNQPQHF. The V call is TRBV5-1, the J call TRBJ1-5, with D possibly TRBD1 on 5 matching bases. V lost 2 bases, J lost 2 bases, and 8 bases lay in between. Germline assignment: CDR1 SGHRS and CDR2 YFSETQ. The CDR3 consists of 14 residues.

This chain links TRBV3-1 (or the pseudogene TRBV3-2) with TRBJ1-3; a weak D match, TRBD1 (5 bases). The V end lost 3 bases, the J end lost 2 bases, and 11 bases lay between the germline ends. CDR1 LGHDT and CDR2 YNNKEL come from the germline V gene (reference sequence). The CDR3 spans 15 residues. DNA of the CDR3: TGTGCCAGCAGCCAGCTATCCAGGGCTGGAAACACCATATATTTT. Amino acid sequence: CASSQLSRAGNTIYF.